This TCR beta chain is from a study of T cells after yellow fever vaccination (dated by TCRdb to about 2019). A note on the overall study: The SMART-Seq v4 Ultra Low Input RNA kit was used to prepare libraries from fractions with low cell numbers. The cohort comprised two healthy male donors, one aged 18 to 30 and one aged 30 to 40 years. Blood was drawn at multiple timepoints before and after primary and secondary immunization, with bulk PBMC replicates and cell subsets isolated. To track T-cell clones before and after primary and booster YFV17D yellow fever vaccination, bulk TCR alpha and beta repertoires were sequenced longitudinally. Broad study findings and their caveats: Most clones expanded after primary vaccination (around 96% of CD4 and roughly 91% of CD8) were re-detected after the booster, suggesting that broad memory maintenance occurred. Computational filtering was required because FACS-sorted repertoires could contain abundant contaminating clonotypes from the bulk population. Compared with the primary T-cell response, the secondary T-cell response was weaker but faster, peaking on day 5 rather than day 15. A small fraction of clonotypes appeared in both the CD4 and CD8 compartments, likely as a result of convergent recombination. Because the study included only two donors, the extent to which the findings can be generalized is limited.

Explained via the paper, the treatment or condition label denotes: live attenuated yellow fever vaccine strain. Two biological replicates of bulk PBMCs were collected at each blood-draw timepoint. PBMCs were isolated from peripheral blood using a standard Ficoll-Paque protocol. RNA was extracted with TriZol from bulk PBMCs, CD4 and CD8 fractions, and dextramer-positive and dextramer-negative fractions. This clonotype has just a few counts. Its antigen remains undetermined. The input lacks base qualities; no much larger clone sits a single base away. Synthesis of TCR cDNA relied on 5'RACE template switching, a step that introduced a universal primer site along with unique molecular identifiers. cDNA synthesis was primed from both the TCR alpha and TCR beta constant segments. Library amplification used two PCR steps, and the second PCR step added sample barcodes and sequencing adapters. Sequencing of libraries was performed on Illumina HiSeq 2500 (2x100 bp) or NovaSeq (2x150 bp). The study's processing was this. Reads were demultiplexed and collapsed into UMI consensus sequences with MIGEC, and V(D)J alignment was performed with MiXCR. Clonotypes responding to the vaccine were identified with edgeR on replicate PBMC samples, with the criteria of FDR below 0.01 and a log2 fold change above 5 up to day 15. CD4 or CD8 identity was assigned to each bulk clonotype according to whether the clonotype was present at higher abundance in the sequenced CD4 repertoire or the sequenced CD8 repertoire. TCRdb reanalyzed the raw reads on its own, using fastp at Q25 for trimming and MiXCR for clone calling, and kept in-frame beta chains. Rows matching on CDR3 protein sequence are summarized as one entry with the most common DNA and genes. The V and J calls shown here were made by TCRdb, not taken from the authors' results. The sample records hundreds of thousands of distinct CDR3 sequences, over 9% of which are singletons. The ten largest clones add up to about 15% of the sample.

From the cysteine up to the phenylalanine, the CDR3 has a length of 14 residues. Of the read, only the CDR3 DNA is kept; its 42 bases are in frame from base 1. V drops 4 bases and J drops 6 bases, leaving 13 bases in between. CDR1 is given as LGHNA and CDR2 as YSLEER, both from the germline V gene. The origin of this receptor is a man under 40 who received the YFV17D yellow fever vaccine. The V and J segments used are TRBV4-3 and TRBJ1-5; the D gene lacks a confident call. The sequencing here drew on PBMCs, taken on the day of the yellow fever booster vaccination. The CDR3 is CASSRERVGQPQHF. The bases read TGCGCCAGCAGCCGGGAAAGGGTGGGTCAGCCCCAGCATTTT.